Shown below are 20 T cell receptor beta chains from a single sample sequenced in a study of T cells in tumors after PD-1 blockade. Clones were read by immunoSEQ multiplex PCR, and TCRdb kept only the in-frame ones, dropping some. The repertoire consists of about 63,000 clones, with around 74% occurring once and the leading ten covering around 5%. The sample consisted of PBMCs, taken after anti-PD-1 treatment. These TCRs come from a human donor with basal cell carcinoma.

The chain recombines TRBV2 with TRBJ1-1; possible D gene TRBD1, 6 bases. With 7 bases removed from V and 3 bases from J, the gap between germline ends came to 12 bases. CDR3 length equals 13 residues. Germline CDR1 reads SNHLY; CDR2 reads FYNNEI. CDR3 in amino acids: CASNRDKYTEAFF. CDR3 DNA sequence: TGTGCCAGCAATAGGGACAAGTACACTGAAGCTTTCTTT.

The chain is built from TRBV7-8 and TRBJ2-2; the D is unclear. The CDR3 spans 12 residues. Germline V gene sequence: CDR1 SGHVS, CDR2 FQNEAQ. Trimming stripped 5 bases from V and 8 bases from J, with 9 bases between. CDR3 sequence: CASSLAAGELFF. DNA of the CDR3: TGTGCCAGCAGCCTGGCCGCGGGGGAGCTGTTTTTT.

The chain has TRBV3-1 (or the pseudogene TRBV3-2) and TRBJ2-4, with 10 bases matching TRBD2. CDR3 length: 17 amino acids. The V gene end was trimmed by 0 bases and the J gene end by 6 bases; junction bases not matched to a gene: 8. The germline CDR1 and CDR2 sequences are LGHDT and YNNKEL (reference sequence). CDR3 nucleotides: TGTGCCAGCAGCCAAGATGGCAGCGGGGGGGCGGGAAACATTCAGTACTTC. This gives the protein CASSQDGSGGAGNIQYF.

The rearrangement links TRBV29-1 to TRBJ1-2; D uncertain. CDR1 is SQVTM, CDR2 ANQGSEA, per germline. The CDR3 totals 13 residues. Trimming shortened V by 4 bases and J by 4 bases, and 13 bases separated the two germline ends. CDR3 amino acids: CSVAAGVPYGYTF. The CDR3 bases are TGCAGCGTTGCGGCAGGCGTACCCTATGGCTACACCTTC.

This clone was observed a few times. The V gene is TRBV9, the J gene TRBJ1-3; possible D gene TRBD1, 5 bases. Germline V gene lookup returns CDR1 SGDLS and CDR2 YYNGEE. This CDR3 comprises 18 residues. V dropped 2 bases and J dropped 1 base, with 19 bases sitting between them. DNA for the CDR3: TGTGCCAGCAGCGTTGTCGTGGGGGGGACTCTTTCTGGAAACACCATATATTTT. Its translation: CASSVVVGGTLSGNTIYF.

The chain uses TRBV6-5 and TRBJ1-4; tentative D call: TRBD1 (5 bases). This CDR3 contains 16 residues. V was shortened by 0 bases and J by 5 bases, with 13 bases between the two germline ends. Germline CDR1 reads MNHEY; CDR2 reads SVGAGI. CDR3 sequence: CASSYSMGGANEKLFF. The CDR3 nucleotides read TGTGCCAGCAGTTACTCGATGGGGGGAGCAAATGAAAAACTGTTTTTT.

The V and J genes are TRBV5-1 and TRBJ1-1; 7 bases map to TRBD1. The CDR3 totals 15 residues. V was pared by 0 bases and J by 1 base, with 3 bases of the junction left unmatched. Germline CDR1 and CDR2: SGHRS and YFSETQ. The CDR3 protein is CASSLVSGGNTEAFF. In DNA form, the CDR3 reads TGCGCCAGCAGCTTGGTGTCAGGGGGGAACACTGAAGCTTTCTTT.

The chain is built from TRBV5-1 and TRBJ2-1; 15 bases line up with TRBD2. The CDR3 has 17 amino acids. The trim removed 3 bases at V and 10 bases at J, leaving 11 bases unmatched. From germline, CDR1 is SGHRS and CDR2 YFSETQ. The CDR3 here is CASSSPPGLAGGREQFF. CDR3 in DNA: TGCGCCAGCAGCTCGCCCCCGGGACTAGCGGGGGGCAGGGAGCAGTTCTTC.

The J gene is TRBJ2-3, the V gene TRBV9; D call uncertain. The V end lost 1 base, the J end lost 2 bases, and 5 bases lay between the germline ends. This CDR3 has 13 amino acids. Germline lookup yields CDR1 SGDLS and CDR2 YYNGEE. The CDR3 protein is CASSVPPTDTQYF. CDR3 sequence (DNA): TGTGCCAGCAGCGTACCCCCCACAGATACGCAGTATTTT.

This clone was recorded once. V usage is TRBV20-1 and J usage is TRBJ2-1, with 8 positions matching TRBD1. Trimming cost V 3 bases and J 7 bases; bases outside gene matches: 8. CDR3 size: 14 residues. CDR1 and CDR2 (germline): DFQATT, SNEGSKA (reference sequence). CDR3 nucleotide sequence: TGCAGTGCTAGTAACTGGACAGGGAAAAATGAGCAGTTCTTC. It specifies CSASNWTGKNEQFF.

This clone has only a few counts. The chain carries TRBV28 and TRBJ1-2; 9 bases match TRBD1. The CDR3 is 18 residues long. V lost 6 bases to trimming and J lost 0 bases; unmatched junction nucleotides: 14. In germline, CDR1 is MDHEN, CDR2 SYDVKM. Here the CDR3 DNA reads TGTGCCAGCAGGGACCGGGACAGGGTGGTCCGAGCTAACTATGGCTACACCTTC. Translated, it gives CASRDRDRVVRANYGYTF.

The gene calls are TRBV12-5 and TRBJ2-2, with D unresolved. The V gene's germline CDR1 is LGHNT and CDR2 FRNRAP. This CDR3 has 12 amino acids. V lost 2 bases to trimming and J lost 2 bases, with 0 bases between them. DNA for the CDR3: TGTGCTAGTGGTTTGAACACCGGGGAGCTGTTTTTT. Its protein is CASGLNTGELFF.

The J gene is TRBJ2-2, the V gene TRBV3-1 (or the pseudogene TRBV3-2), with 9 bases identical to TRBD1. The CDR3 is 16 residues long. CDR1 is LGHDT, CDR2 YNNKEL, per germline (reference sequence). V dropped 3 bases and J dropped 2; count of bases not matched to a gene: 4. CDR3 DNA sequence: TGTGCCAGCAGCCAGTTGACAGGGGGAAACACCGGGGAGCTGTTTTTT. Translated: CASSQLTGGNTGELFF.

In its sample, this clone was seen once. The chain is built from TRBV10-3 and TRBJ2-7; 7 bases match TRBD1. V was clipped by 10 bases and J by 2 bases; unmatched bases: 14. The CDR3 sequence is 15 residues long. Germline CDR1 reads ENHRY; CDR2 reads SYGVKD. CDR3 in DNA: TGTGCCACAGGGACAGCCCATACCACCCCCTACGAGCAGTACTTC. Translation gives CATGTAHTTPYEQYF.

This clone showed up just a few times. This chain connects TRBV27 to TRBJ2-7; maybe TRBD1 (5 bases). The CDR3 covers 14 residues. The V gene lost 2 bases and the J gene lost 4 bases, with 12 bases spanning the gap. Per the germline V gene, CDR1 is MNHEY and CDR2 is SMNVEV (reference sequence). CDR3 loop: CASSLRGRKYEQYF. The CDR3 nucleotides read TGTGCCAGCAGTTTAAGGGGCAGGAAATACGAGCAGTACTTC.

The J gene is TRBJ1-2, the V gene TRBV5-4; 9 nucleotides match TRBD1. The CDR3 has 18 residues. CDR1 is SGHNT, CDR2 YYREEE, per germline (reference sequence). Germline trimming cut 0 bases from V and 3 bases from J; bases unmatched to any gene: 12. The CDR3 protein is CASSLGPTGGASDYGYTF. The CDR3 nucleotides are TGTGCCAGCAGCTTGGGCCCAACAGGGGGCGCTTCCGACTATGGCTACACCTTC.

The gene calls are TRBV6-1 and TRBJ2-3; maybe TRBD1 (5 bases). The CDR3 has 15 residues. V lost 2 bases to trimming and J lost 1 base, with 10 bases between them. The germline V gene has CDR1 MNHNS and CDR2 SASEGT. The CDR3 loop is CASSESQGRTDTQYF. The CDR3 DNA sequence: TGTGCCAGCAGTGAAAGCCAGGGCCGCACAGATACGCAGTATTTT.

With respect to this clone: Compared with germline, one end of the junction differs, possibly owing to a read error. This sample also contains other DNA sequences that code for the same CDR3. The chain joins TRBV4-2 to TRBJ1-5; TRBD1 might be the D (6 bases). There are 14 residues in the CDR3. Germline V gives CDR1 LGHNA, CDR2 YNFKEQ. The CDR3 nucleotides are TGTGCCAGTAGCCAAGATTGGGGGGCTCAGCCCCAGCATTTT. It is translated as CASSQDWGAQPQHF.

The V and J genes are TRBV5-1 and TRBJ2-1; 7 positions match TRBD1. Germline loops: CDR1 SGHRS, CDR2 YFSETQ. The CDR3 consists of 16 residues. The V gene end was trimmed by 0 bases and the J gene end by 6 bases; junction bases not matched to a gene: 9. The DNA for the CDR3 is TGCGCCAGCAGCTTGGAGTCGGCAGGGGGTAGCAATGAGCAGTTCTTC. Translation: CASSLESAGGSNEQFF.

The CDR3 spells CASSQRGRINSPLHF. The CDR3 DNA reads as TGTGCCAGCAGCCAACGGGGCAGGATAAATTCACCCCTCCACTTT. The J gene is TRBJ1-6, the V gene TRBV3-1 (or the pseudogene TRBV3-2); a weak D match, TRBD1 (5 bases). Germline values: CDR1 LGHDT, CDR2 YNNKEL (reference sequence). CDR3 size: 15 residues. The V and J ends lost 2 bases and 7 bases respectively, with 12 bases between them.